Shown below are 11 T cell receptor beta chains from a single sample sequenced in a study of spatial heterogeneity in lung cancer. Time point denoted: sample taken at primary tumor resection. From tumor, nontumor lung or frozen PBMC, whole RNA was taken unsorted for sequencing. TCRdb re-analysed the 5' RACE reads in MiXCR, keeping a single row per CDR3 protein. The data show about 14,000 distinct CDR3 sequences, 11% seen once. Source: PBMCs, taken at surgery. The receptors stem from a female donor with early-stage non-small cell lung cancer.

There are many counts of this clonotype. The gene calls are TRBV14 and TRBJ2-3; D possibly corresponds to TRBD2 (6 bases). Germline assignment: CDR1 SGHDN and CDR2 FVKESK. V was clipped by 4 bases and J by 7 bases, with 9 bases between them. The CDR3 is made up of 12 amino acids. CDR3 nucleotide sequence: TGTGCCAGCAGCCCAGCGGGTCATACGCAGTATTTT. The encoded protein is CASSPAGHTQYF.

This clonotype is medium-sized within its sample. This chain uses TRBV20-1 with TRBJ1-5; no reliable D call. The germline CDR1 and CDR2 sequences are DFQATT and SNEGSKA (reference sequence). The V and J ends lost 1 base and 5 bases respectively, with 21 bases between them. This CDR3 is 17 amino acids long. The chain's CDR3 is CSARGAPKVEPYQPQHF. Here the CDR3 DNA reads TGCAGTGCTAGAGGTGCGCCTAAAGTAGAGCCATATCAGCCCCAGCATTTT.

This clonotype was detected ten times or more. J is TRBJ1-4 and V is TRBV3-1; D is ambiguous. V was pared by 4 bases and J by 9 bases, with 12 bases between. The germline V gene has CDR1 LGHDT and CDR2 YNNKEL (reference sequence). This CDR3 contains 13 residues. CDR3 loop: CASSPPRGKKLFF. The CDR3 nucleotides read TGTGCCAGCAGCCCCCCTAGAGGGAAAAAACTGTTTTTT.

This clonotype was counted between two and nine times. The rearrangement joins TRBV12-5 to TRBJ2-1; a possible D gene is TRBD1 (5 bases). Germline loops: CDR1 LGHNT, CDR2 FRNRAP. The CDR3 is made up of 14 amino acids. V was shortened by 1 base and J by 4 bases, with 8 bases between the two germline ends. CDR3 bases: TGTGCTAGTGGTTTGGGACAGAATTACAATGAGCAGTTCTTC. This gives the protein CASGLGQNYNEQFF.

The chain is built from TRBV27 and TRBJ2-6; D unresolved. The CDR3 loop spans 13 amino acids. CDR1 and CDR2 (germline): MNHEY, SMNVEV (reference sequence). V gave up 5 bases and J gave up 2 bases, with 4 bases separating them. DNA for the CDR3: TGTGCCAGCAGTATCCCTGGGGCCAACGTCCTGACTTTC. Translated, it gives CASSIPGANVLTF.

The chain uses TRBV20-1 and TRBJ2-1; D tentatively fits TRBD1 or TRBD2 (6 bases each). This CDR3 is 14 amino acids long. The germline V gene encodes CDR1 DFQATT and CDR2 SNEGSKA (reference sequence). V lost 6 bases to trimming and J lost 8 bases, with 20 bases between them. The CDR3 DNA is TGCAGTGCGCCCAAGTGGGGGGCTGGCTATGAGCAGTTCTTC. Translating gives CSAPKWGAGYEQFF.

The table lists this clonotype with many counts. The chain employs TRBV30 and TRBJ2-7; D is possibly TRBD1 (5 bases). The CDR3 is 16 residues long. Germline V gives CDR1 GTSNPN, CDR2 SVGIG (reference sequence). V lost 0 bases and J 0 bases, leaving 15 bases between the germline ends. The CDR3 DNA sequence: TGTGCCTGGAGTGTACAGCCGTGGGGCGGCTCCTACGAGCAGTACTTC. Protein: CAWSVQPWGGSYEQYF.

This clonotype was seen many times. This CDR3 is CASSLWDYEQYF. CDR3 sequence (DNA): TGTGCCAGCAGTTTATGGGACTACGAGCAGTACTTC. The chain links TRBV12-3 or TRBV12-4 to TRBJ2-7; no definite D call. This CDR3 is built from 12 residues. The ends were cut back, 2 bases at V and 3 bases at J, with 5 bases in the middle.

In this sample, this clonotype turned up many times. The chain is built from TRBV25-1 and TRBJ2-2, with 7 bases matching TRBD1. There are 14 residues in the CDR3. CDR1 is MGHDK and CDR2 is SYGVNS in the germline V gene. V lost 6 bases and J lost 5; bases outside the gene matches: 6. CDR3 sequence (DNA): TGTGCCAGCAGCCAAACAGGGGCAACCGGGGAGCTGTTTTTT. This translates into CASSQTGATGELFF.

The J gene is TRBJ2-3, the V gene TRBV7-2; D might be TRBD1 (8 bases). V shed 5 bases and J shed 1 base, with 10 bases lying between them. Germline-derived CDR1 and CDR2 are SGHTA and FQGNSA. The CDR3 consists of 14 residues. The DNA of the CDR3 is TGTGCCAGCAGCACAGGGGGGGGCACAGATACGCAGTATTTT. The encoded protein is CASSTGGGTDTQYF.

This clonotype was picked up many times. V usage is TRBV12-3 or TRBV12-4 and J usage is TRBJ2-1, with 8 bases that match TRBD1. The CDR3 has 14 residues. V trimming: 4 bases; J trimming: 3 bases; junction bases outside the gene matches: 2. CDR3 sequence (DNA): TGTGCCAGCAGTTCGGGACAGGTCTACAATGAGCAGTTCTTC. It encodes CASSSGQVYNEQFF.